This T cell receptor (beta chain) is from a study of identical twins. A few counts support this clonotype. As yet, its antigen is unknown. CDR3 length: 14 amino acids. Germline CDR1 reads SGHKS; CDR2 reads YYEKEE (reference sequence). V lost 2 bases and J 5 bases, leaving 10 bases between the germline ends. Regarding the study as a whole: Twin sharing of out-of-frame TCR alpha was underestimated by models in monozygotic pairs.

MiXCR was run by TCRdb on the 5' RACE reads, yielding one entry per CDR3 protein. Among roughly 690,000 distinct CDR3 sequences listed, roughly 20% were seen once. The same sample was also used in a study of T cells expressing NK-cell markers. That investigation notes: The study drew TCR beta repertoires from sorted CD3+CD56+NKG2C+, CD3+CD56+NKG2C- and CD3+CD56-NKG2C+ T cells.

Sequenced input: PBMCs. The TCR sequence derives from a woman aged 18-35 years in good health. The chain couples TRBV5-5 to TRBJ2-2; D not certain. This CDR3 is CASSFFSETGELFF. The CDR3 DNA reads as TGTGCCAGCAGCTTCTTTTCGGAAACCGGGGAGCTGTTTTTT. The full variable domain, rest sourced from reference TRBV5-5 and TRBJ2-2, is DAGVTQSPTHLIKTRGQQVTLRCSPISGHKSVSWYQQVLGQGPQFIFQYYEKEERGRGNFPDRFSARQFPNYSSELNVNALLLGDSALYLCASSFFSETGELFFGEGSRLTVL.